The 12 T cell receptor beta chains reported below all come from one sample, sequenced in a study of T cell responses to AZD1222 COVID-19 vaccine. Sequenced by immunoSEQ multiplex PCR; TCRdb stores in-frame clones only, minus some. The sample contains over 100,000 clones, about 86% of which appear only once. Specimen: peripheral blood, collected on day 0 of AZD1222 vaccination. These receptors came from an adult in good health.

The chain joins TRBV7-9 to TRBJ2-1; no reliable D call. Germline V gene lookup returns CDR1 SEHNR and CDR2 FQNEAQ (reference sequence). The CDR3 is made up of 17 amino acids. Trimming removed 1 base from V and 0 bases from J, with 13 bases in between. CDR3 bases: TGTGCCAGCAGCTTAGGGGCAGGCCTGAGCTCCTACAATGAGCAGTTCTTC. Protein sequence: CASSLGAGLSSYNEQFF.

This sequence joins TRBV7-2 and TRBJ2-2, with D maybe TRBD2 (6 bases). The V and J ends lost 2 bases and 3 bases respectively, with 13 bases between them. Germline CDR1 SGHTA, CDR2 FQGNSA. The length of the CDR3 is 16 residues. CDR3 bases: TGTGCCAGCAGCTTACAGGGTGGAGGGTACACCGGGGAGCTGTTTTTT. Its protein product is CASSLQGGGYTGELFF.

This chain connects TRBV11-1 to TRBJ2-1; a possible D gene is TRBD1 (6 bases). V dropped 4 bases and J dropped 8 bases, with 15 bases sitting between them. The CDR3 sequence is 14 residues long. Germline loops: CDR1 SGHAT, CDR2 FQDESV (reference sequence). The CDR3: CASSSVRGRDEQFF. In DNA, the CDR3 is TGTGCCAGCAGCTCTGTCAGGGGAAGGGATGAGCAGTTCTTC.

The chain has TRBV3-1 (or the pseudogene TRBV3-2) and TRBJ2-7, with TRBD1 matching 7 bases. The ends lost 1 base at V and 0 bases at J; junction bases unmatched: 6. From germline, CDR1 is LGHDT and CDR2 YNNKEL (reference sequence). The CDR3 has 16 residues. The chain's CDR3 is CASSQGDRESSYEQYF. The CDR3 DNA is TGTGCCAGCAGCCAAGGAGACAGGGAGAGCTCCTACGAGCAGTACTTC.

The chain joins TRBV5-1 to TRBJ1-4, with D possibly being TRBD1 (6 bases). The CDR3 has 18 residues. The V end was cut by 0 bases, the J end by 0 bases, with 15 bases between. CDR1 is SGHRS, CDR2 YFSETQ, per germline. In nucleotides, the CDR3 is TGCGCCAGCAGCTTGGGACAGGTCCCGTTCCCAACTAATGAAAAACTGTTTTTT. Translation gives CASSLGQVPFPTNEKLFF.

The chain employs TRBV4-1 and TRBJ2-1, with D tentatively TRBD2 (5 bases). This CDR3 is 12 amino acids long. Germline lookup yields CDR1 MGHRA and CDR2 YSYEKL. Trimming cost V 1 base and J 10 bases, with 8 bases left between them. The CDR3 bases are TGCGCCAGCAGCCAAGGTGGGAGCGAGCAGTTCTTC. Translating it yields CASSQGGSEQFF.

The chain links TRBV9 to TRBJ1-2; 8 bases agree with TRBD1. With V trimmed by 3 bases and J by 4 bases, 8 bases remained unmatched. CDR3 length: 15 residues. Germline lookup yields CDR1 SGDLS and CDR2 YYNGEE. For the CDR3, the DNA is TGTGCCAGCAGCGAGACAGGGGACGAGAGCTATGGCTACACCTTC. As protein: CASSETGDESYGYTF.

The chain employs TRBV3-1 (or the pseudogene TRBV3-2) and TRBJ2-1; 12 bases fit TRBD2. Per the germline V gene, CDR1 is LGHDT and CDR2 is YNNKEL (reference sequence). The CDR3 covers 19 residues. The V segment lost 3 bases and the J segment 5 bases; nucleotides outside the gene matches: 14. CDR3 region: CASSHPSFASGRGDNEQFF. Written as DNA, the CDR3 is TGTGCCAGCAGCCACCCCAGTTTCGCTAGCGGGAGGGGTGACAATGAGCAGTTCTTC.

The chain couples TRBV6-5 to TRBJ2-3, with D maybe TRBD2 (6 bases). V was trimmed by 1 base and J by 0 bases, leaving 8 bases between them. This CDR3 is built from 15 residues. The germline gives CDR1 MNHEY, CDR2 SVGAGI. The CDR3 loop reads CASSYLAGSTDTQYF. CDR3 nucleotide sequence: TGTGCCAGCAGTTACTTGGCGGGAAGCACAGATACGCAGTATTTT.

The chain recombines TRBV19 with TRBJ2-1; D is possibly TRBD2 (5 bases). Germline V gene sequence: CDR1 LNHDA, CDR2 SQIVND (reference sequence). This CDR3 has 15 residues. Trimming removed 0 bases at V and 5 bases at J, with 11 bases between. CDR3 in DNA: TGTGCCAGTAGTATAGACTCCGGGAATAACAATGAGCAGTTCTTC. It translates to CASSIDSGNNNEQFF.

The chain links TRBV11-2 to TRBJ2-1; 7 nucleotides agree with TRBD1. The CDR3 length is 16 residues. CDR1 SGHAT and CDR2 FQNNGV come from the germline V gene. V was clipped by 5 bases and J by 2 bases; unmatched bases: 9. In nucleotides, the CDR3 is TGTGCCAGCAGCGTAAATCGACAGGGACCCTACAATGAGCAGTTCTTC. Its protein product is CASSVNRQGPYNEQFF.

The chain combines TRBV10-2 with TRBJ2-3; the D is unclear. CDR1 is WSHSY, CDR2 SAAADI, per germline. The CDR3 has 14 amino acids. The V and J ends lost 4 bases and 0 bases respectively, with 8 bases between them. The CDR3 nucleotides read TGCGCCAGCAGTGGCCAGCTTAGCACAGATACGCAGTATTTT. This sequence encodes CASSGQLSTDTQYF.